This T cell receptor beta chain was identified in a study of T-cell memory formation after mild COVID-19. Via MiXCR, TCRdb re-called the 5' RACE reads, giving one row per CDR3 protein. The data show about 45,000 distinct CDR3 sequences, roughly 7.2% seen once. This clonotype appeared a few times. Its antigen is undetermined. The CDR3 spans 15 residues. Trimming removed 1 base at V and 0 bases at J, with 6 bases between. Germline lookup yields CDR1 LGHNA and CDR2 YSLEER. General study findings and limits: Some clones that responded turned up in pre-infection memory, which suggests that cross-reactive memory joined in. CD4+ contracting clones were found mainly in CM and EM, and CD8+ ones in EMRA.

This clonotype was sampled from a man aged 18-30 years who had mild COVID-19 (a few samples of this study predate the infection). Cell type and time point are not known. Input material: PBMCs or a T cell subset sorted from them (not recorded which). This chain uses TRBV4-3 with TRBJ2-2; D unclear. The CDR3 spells CASSQGGTNTGELFF. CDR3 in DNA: TGCGCCAGCAGCCAAGGGGGAACGAACACCGGGGAGCTGTTTTTT.